The present TCR beta chain was sequenced within a study of CD8+CD57+ T cells in acquired aplastic anemia. Overall study findings and caveats: Overlapping CD8+ CDR3 repertoires of patients and controls contained under 35 shared sequences.

This clonotype has at least ten counts. The antigen is unknown. Patients chosen for sequencing had CD8+CD57+ cells that had expanded, as shown by flow cytometry. Severe acquired aplastic anemia was the diagnosis recorded for all patients. No therapy was given to patients before blood sampling. J gave up 9 bases and V 4 bases, and 7 bases lay outside the gene matches. From germline, CDR1 is SGHNT and CDR2 YYREEE (reference sequence). The CDR3 spans 16 residues. CDR3 and TCR beta VDJ profiling relied on a genomic DNA template. TCRdb passed the reads through MiXCR, listing each CDR3 protein once. The sample yields around 160,000 distinct CDR3 sequences, around half seen once.

Input material: sorted CD4+, CD8+, or CD8+CD57+ T cells (not recorded which) from PBMCs. This receptor was obtained from a human donor with aplastic anemia. The rearrangement uses TRBV5-4 and TRBJ2-1, with 16 bases lining up with TRBD2. The CDR3 sequence is CASSPGTSGRAAEQFF. The CDR3 nucleotides read TGTGCCAGCAGCCCGGGGACTAGCGGGAGGGCTGCTGAGCAGTTCTTC.